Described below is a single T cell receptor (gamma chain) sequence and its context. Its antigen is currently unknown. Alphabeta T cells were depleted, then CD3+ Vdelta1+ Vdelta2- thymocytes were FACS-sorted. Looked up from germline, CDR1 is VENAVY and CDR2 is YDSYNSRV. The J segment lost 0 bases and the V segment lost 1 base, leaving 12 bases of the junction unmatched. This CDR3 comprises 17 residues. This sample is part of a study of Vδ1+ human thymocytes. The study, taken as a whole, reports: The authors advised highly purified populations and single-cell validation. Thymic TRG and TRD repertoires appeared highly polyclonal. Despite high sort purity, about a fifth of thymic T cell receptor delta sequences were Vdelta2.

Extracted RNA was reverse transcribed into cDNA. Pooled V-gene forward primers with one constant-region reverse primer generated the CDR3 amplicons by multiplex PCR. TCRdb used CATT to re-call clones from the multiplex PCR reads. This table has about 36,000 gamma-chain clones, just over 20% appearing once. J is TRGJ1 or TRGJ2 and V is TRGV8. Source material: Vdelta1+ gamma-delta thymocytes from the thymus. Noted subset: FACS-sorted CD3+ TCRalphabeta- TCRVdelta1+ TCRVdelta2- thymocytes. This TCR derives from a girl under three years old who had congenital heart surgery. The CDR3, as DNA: TGTGCCACCTGGGATAGTCAACACCCGAAGAATTATTATAAGAAACTCTTT. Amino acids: CATWDSQHPKNYYKKLF.